These T cell receptor beta chains were read from a single sample in a study of vaccination and CD4 T cells after COVID-19. For these receptors, no antigen is known. TCRdb redid the calling of the PCR reads with MiXCR, one entry per CDR3 protein. The sample holds roughly 9,300 distinct CDR3 sequences, nearly 35% seen once. What was sequenced was CD4+ T cells from blood, cultured in vitro. These receptors were obtained from a human donor in good health. CDR3s include the opening cysteine and the closing phenylalanine or tryptophan. Each record gives: V gene, J gene, clone size, D gene, CDR3 protein, CDR3 DNA. D genes are given only for firm matches. Clone size is stated in some rows and not others, as once, few, many or a class when expanded.

TRBV27	TRBJ2-7	medium-sized	TRBD1	CASSFNPGQGGQYF	TGTGCCAGCAGTTTCAACCCGGGACAGGGGGGACAGTACTTC
TRBV19	TRBJ2-3	.	TRBD1	CASGQGSTDTQYF	TGTGCCAGTGGACAGGGGAGCACAGATACGCAGTATTTT
TRBV19	TRBJ1-5	.	TRBD1	CASSTGTGYNQPQHF	TGTGCCAGTAGTACCGGGACAGGGTACAATCAGCCCCAGCATTTT
TRBV7-2	TRBJ2-3	few	.	CASSPSRTLATDTQYF	TGTGCCAGCAGCCCTTCCCGCACCCTCGCCACAGATACGCAGTATTTT
TRBV11-2	TRBJ2-5	few	TRBD2	CASSHGRGSRQETQYF	TGTGCCAGCAGCCATGGGCGGGGGTCGAGGCAAGAGACCCAGTACTTC
TRBV10-3	TRBJ2-7	few	.	CAISEPDRYEQYF	TGTGCCATCAGTGAGCCTGATCGGTACGAGCAGTACTTC
TRBV5-1	TRBJ1-1	few	TRBD1	CASSLVPGQVTEAFF	TGCGCCAGCAGCTTGGTCCCGGGACAGGTCACTGAAGCTTTCTTT
TRBV10-3	TRBJ2-3	few	.	CANGGNTDTQYF	TGTGCAAATGGGGGGAACACAGATACGCAGTATTTT
TRBV6-5	TRBJ1-5	few	.	CASSSGLIRNQPQHF	TGTGCCAGCAGTTCAGGGCTCATTAGAAATCAGCCCCAGCATTTT
TRBV5-4	TRBJ1-1	once	TRBD1	CASSLRDSYWTEAFF	TGTGCCAGCAGCTTGCGGGACAGTTATTGGACTGAAGCTTTCTTT
TRBV11-2	TRBJ1-5	.	.	CASSSLIGPAHQPQHF	TGTGCCAGCAGCTCCCTAATCGGGCCCGCTCATCAGCCCCAGCATTTT
TRBV6-1	TRBJ1-6	few	TRBD1	CASSAWGTDNSPLHF	TGTGCCAGCAGCGCCTGGGGGACAGATAATTCACCCCTCCACTTT
TRBV24-1	TRBJ1-1	.	.	CATSPIAEAFF	TGTGCCACCAGCCCCATCGCTGAAGCTTTCTTT
TRBV7-6	TRBJ2-7	.	TRBD2	CASSRTSGTYEQYF	TGTGCCAGCAGTCGGACTAGCGGCACCTACGAGCAGTACTTC
TRBV20-1	TRBJ2-2	few	TRBD2	CSARQGGSTNTGELFF	TGCAGTGCTAGACAGGGAGGGAGCACGAACACCGGGGAGCTGTTTTTT
TRBV20-1	TRBJ2-7	.	TRBD1	CSANPARGRSYEQYF	TGCAGTGCTAACCCGGCCAGGGGGCGCAGCTACGAGCAGTACTTC
TRBV7-3	TRBJ2-1	.	TRBD1	CASSLQRTGREQFF	TGTGCCAGCAGCCTACAGAGGACAGGGCGTGAGCAGTTCTTC